This T cell receptor beta chain stems from a study of CD8+CD57+ T cells in acquired aplastic anemia. About the study: Recorded DNA amounts for sorted CD4+ and CD8+ cells had an average of around 3 ug. Among healthy donors, CD4+ cells averaged roughly 11 million reads. Findings of the study overall: Patients shared 25 to 35 CD8+ CDR3 sequences with controls. CD8+ Simpson's diversity in patients was not significantly different from that in controls.

Turning to this clonotype: Its antigen is unidentified.

Using genomic DNA as the template, TCR beta VDJ and CDR3 profiling was carried out. TCRdb ran MiXCR on the reads and lists one entry per CDR3 protein. The table has about 180,000 distinct CDR3 sequences, about 47% seen once. Trimming stripped 9 bases from V and 8 bases from J, with 17 bases between. This CDR3 comprises 14 residues. The germline V gene has CDR1 LNHDA and CDR2 SQIVND (reference sequence). Input material: sorted CD4+, CD8+, or CD8+CD57+ T cells (not recorded which) from PBMCs. The sequence was collected from a human donor in good health. V and J are TRBV19 and TRBJ1-6; perhaps TRBD1 as D (5 bases). The CDR3 nucleotides read TGTGCCAGACCAGGGCCCCGGAGGGATTCACCCCTCCACTTT. Encoded protein: CARPGPRRDSPLHF.